These T cell receptor beta chains were read from a single sample in a study of vaccination and CD4 T cells after COVID-19. Their target antigens are unknown. TCRdb fed the PCR reads into MiXCR, producing one record per CDR3 protein. The top ten hold 9% of the sample, which has 15,000 to 25,000 distinct CDR3 sequences, over 50% seen once. The sample consisted of CD4+ T cells from blood, cultured in vitro. Receptor source: a human donor who had recovered from COVID-19. CDR3s leave out the opening cysteine and the closing phenylalanine or tryptophan. Each record gives: V gene, J gene, clone size, CDR3 protein. Clone size is shown for a subset of rows, as once, few, many or a class of expanded clone.

v_gene: TRBV6-1; j_gene: TRBJ1-2; abundance: NA; CDR3aa: ASRRGRRTIGYT
v_gene: TRBV10-3; j_gene: TRBJ1-6; abundance: NA; CDR3aa: AISGGQGGPNSPLH
v_gene: TRBV28; j_gene: TRBJ2-2; abundance: NA; CDR3aa: ASSPHVGGETGELF
v_gene: TRBV9; j_gene: TRBJ1-2; abundance: NA; CDR3aa: ASSARLEVDGYT
v_gene: TRBV2; j_gene: TRBJ2-7; abundance: NA; CDR3aa: ASRPGTAYEQY
v_gene: TRBV15; j_gene: TRBJ1-1; abundance: NA; CDR3aa: ATSTRGKNTEAF
v_gene: TRBV7-2; j_gene: TRBJ2-7; abundance: NA; CDR3aa: ASSEQGAYEQY
v_gene: TRBV7-8; j_gene: TRBJ2-5; abundance: NA; CDR3aa: ASSPRLRTSGGGETQY
v_gene: TRBV11-2; j_gene: TRBJ1-6; abundance: once; CDR3aa: ASSLEGRYSPLH
v_gene: TRBV19; j_gene: TRBJ1-1; abundance: NA; CDR3aa: ASSIPPDREQDTEAF